Listed below are T cell receptor beta chains from one sample, sequenced in a study of lymphopenia after photon versus proton radiotherapy. Libraries were prepared by immunoSEQ multiplex PCR; TCRdb keeps only in-frame clonotypes and omits some of them. In the table there are roughly 49,000 clones, roughly 90% of which are singletons. The material was peripheral blood, obtained from a patient treated with photon-based radiotherapy. These receptors all come from a middle-aged woman with cholangiocarcinoma. Each CDR3 is given with its conserved first and last residue. The order of the fields is V gene, J gene, clone size, D gene, CDR3 protein, CDR3 DNA. A D gene is named only where the DNA matches it firmly. Clone size is not always given. Where it is, it says once, few, many or a class for expanded clones.

>TRBV19|TRBJ1-1|NA|NA
CASSGSRLNTEAFF
TGTGCCAGTAGTGGCTCCCGTTTGAACACTGAAGCTTTCTTT
>TRBV29-1|TRBJ2-3|NA|NA
CSVEPGGAGTITDTQYF
TGCAGCGTTGAGCCCGGGGGTGCCGGAACTATCACAGATACGCAGTATTTT
>TRBV5-4|TRBJ2-2|NA|NA
CASTLRPGDTGELFF
TGTGCCAGCACCCTTAGGCCGGGAGACACCGGGGAGCTGTTTTTT
>TRBV18|TRBJ2-3|NA|NA
CASSQGGPTDTQYF
TGTGCCAGCTCACAGGGGGGGCCCACAGATACGCAGTATTTT
>TRBV7-9|TRBJ2-7|NA|TRBD1
CASSSGTGGLYEQYF
TGTGCCAGCAGCTCGGGGACAGGGGGACTCTACGAGCAGTACTTC
>TRBV5-4|TRBJ2-1|NA|NA
CASSLTAGNINEQFF
TGTGCCAGCAGCTTGACGGCGGGGAATATCAATGAGCAGTTCTTC
>TRBV9|TRBJ1-5|once|NA
CASSQYGGNQPQHF
TGTGCCAGCAGCCAATACGGAGGTAATCAGCCCCAGCATTTT
>TRBV7-2|TRBJ1-2|NA|NA
CASSLDAGNYGYTF
TGTGCCAGCAGCTTAGACGCCGGAAACTATGGCTACACCTTC
>TRBV19|TRBJ1-2|NA|NA
CASRRDRNYGYTF
TGTGCCAGCCGGAGAGATAGGAACTATGGCTACACCTTC
>TRBV30|TRBJ2-2|NA|NA
CAWWEGAQTGELFF
TGTGCCTGGTGGGAGGGGGCGCAAACCGGGGAGCTGTTTTTT
>TRBV20-1|TRBJ2-3|NA|NA
CSALASDTQYF
TGCAGTGCGCTGGCGAGCGATACGCAGTATTTT
>TRBV5-6|TRBJ2-7|NA|TRBD2
CASSPTSDYSYEQYF
TGTGCCAGCAGTCCGACTAGCGACTACTCCTACGAGCAGTACTTC
>TRBV7-2|TRBJ2-7|NA|NA
CASSLAGGGEQYF
TGTGCCAGCAGCTTAGCGGGAGGGGGCGAGCAGTACTTC
>TRBV5-1|TRBJ2-5|NA|TRBD1
CASRLGGQGLETQYF
TGCGCCAGCAGATTGGGGGGACAGGGCTTAGAGACCCAGTACTTC
>TRBV2|TRBJ2-7|NA|TRBD2
CASSDTASGGGRDEQYF
TGTGCCAGCAGTGATACGGCTAGCGGGGGGGGCAGGGACGAGCAGTACTTC
>TRBV5-1|TRBJ2-4|NA|NA
CASSLGGELAKNIQYF
TGCGCCAGCAGCTTGGGGGGAGAGCTAGCCAAAAACATTCAGTACTTC
>TRBV19|TRBJ2-1|NA|NA
CASNSPGLNEQFF
TGTGCCAGTAACTCCCCGGGACTCAATGAGCAGTTCTTC
>TRBV4-1|TRBJ1-2|NA|NA
CASSQDLMVLAGYTF
TGCGCCAGCAGCCAAGATCTCATGGTGTTGGCTGGCTACACCTTC